The present TCR beta chain was sequenced within a study of T cells after yellow fever vaccination. General observations from the study: The study noted that FACS-sorted repertoires could contain abundant clonotypes contaminating from the bulk population. Though it reached lower strength, the secondary response hit its peak faster, day 5 versus 15. The booster saw the reappearance of most primary-vaccination clones (roughly 97% CD4, about 90% CD8).

This clonotype was counted ten times or more. Its antigen is still unknown. A universal primer site and UMIs were added as TCR cDNA was made by 5'RACE template switching. MiXCR, applied by TCRdb to the 5' RACE reads, yields one record per CDR3 protein. This sample yields roughly 110,000 distinct CDR3 sequences, of which 7.5% to 9.5% are seen a single time; 25% belongs to the top ten. The source was CD8+ T cells sorted from PBMCs, collected 45 days after the yellow fever booster vaccination. The sequence came from a man aged 25-45 years who received the YFV17D yellow fever vaccine.

CDR3 residues: CSVTRGNSYEQYF. CDR3 DNA sequence: TGCAGCGTCACCAGGGGCAACTCCTACGAGCAGTACTTC. This sequence joins TRBV29-1 and TRBJ2-7, with D possibly TRBD1 on 6 matching bases. Germline CDR1 reads SQVTM; CDR2 reads ANQGSEA. The CDR3 sequence is 13 residues long. Trimming removed 6 bases at V and 0 bases at J, with 12 bases between.